The 30 T cell receptor beta chains listed next were all sequenced from one sample in a study of blood T cell repertoires in COVID-19. Measured with immunoSEQ multiplex PCR; TCRdb has only the in-frame clones, and not every one. The table shows some 180,000 clones, with roughly 93% occurring only once. What was sequenced was peripheral blood. The receptors originated from a man younger than 30 with COVID-19, enrolled during active disease.

V gene TRBV7-9 combines with J gene TRBJ2-1, with 10 bases identical to TRBD1. The CDR3 runs to 15 residues. The V gene's germline CDR1 is SEHNR and CDR2 FQNEAQ (reference sequence). Unmatched junction bases numbered 6, after V lost 5 bases and J lost 5 bases. Here the CDR3 DNA reads TGTGCCAGCAGCCATAGGACAGGGGGTAACAATGAGCAGTTCTTC. Translation: CASSHRTGGNNEQFF. The variable domain in full, with the rest retrieved from reference TRBV7-9 and TRBJ2-1, is DTGVSQNPRHKITKRGQNVTFRCDPISEHNRLYWYRQTLGQGPEFLTYFQNEAQLEKSRLLSDRFSAERPKGSFSTLEIQRTEQGDSAMYLCASSHRTGGNNEQFFGPGTRLTVL.

The chain combines TRBV6-1 with TRBJ2-5, with 9 nucleotides matching TRBD1. The CDR3 has 15 amino acids. The V gene's germline CDR1 is MNHNS and CDR2 SASEGT. V lost 0 bases, J lost 5 bases, and 4 bases stayed unmatched. The CDR3 nucleotides read TGTGCCAGCAGTGAAGCGGGGACAGGGTGGGAGACCCAGTACTTC. Encoded protein: CASSEAGTGWETQYF.

The V call is TRBV11-2, the J call TRBJ1-3, with TRBD1 as a possible D gene (5 bases). The CDR3 totals 12 residues. V was shortened by 4 bases and J by 11 bases, with 12 bases between the two germline ends. Germline CDR1 SGHAT, CDR2 FQNNGV. The CDR3 sequence is CASSSNPRAIYF. In DNA, the CDR3 is TGTGCCAGCAGCTCAAACCCCAGGGCCATATATTTT. The full variable domain, its missing parts supplied by reference TRBV11-2 and TRBJ1-3, is EAGVAQSPRYKIIEKRQSVAFWCNPISGHATLYWYQQILGQGPKLLIQFQNNGVVDDSQLPKDRFSAERLKGVDSTLKIQPAKLEDSAVYLCASSSNPRAIYFGEGSWLTVV.

V and J are TRBV5-1 and TRBJ2-3, with 7 bases lining up with TRBD2. The CDR3 has 16 residues. The V segment lost 3 bases and the J segment 3 bases; nucleotides outside the gene matches: 10. Germline V CDR1 and CDR2: SGHRS, YFSETQ. The CDR3: CASSSRERGGTDTQYF. The CDR3 bases are TGCGCCAGCAGCTCCAGGGAGCGGGGTGGGACAGATACGCAGTATTTT.

This chain connects TRBV7-9 to TRBJ2-5; 10 nucleotides match TRBD2. The CDR3 is 15 residues long. V lost 3 bases to trimming and J lost 5 bases; unmatched junction nucleotides: 6. Germline CDR1 SEHNR, CDR2 FQNEAQ (reference sequence). DNA for the CDR3: TGTGCCAGCAGCTTTAGCGGGAGGTTTGACGAGACCCAGTACTTC. Its protein is CASSFSGRFDETQYF.

Here the CDR3 reads CASSYVIAGAGGDEQYF. The CDR3 region has the DNA TGCGCCAGCAGCTACGTTATTGCTGGTGCGGGAGGAGACGAGCAGTACTTC. The chain uses TRBV4-1 and TRBJ2-7, with TRBD2 matching 8 bases. Germline CDR1 and CDR2: MGHRA and YSYEKL. This CDR3 is 17 amino acids long. V lost 5 bases, J lost 5 bases, and 17 bases stayed unmatched.

The chain carries TRBV9 and TRBJ2-7; 7 bases line up with TRBD1. Germline lookup yields CDR1 SGDLS and CDR2 YYNGEE. J gave up 2 bases and V 3 bases, and 5 bases lay outside the gene matches. This CDR3 has 14 amino acids. The CDR3 DNA is TGTGCCAGCAGCGGCGGACAGGAAGCCTACGAGCAGTACTTC. Encoded protein: CASSGGQEAYEQYF.

The chain recombines TRBV11-3 with TRBJ2-2, with 7 nucleotides matching TRBD1. Trimming removed 5 bases from V and 2 bases from J; junction bases left unmatched: 5. The CDR3 is 15 amino acids. Germline V gives CDR1 SGHNT, CDR2 YENEEA. The CDR3 is CASSRQGPNTGELFF. The CDR3 bases are TGTGCCAGCAGCCGACAGGGCCCTAACACCGGGGAGCTGTTTTTT.

The J gene is TRBJ2-3, the V gene TRBV15; 7 bases fit TRBD2. Germline values: CDR1 LNHNV, CDR2 YYDKDF (reference sequence). V shed 2 bases, J shed 0 bases, and the junction held 5 bases outside the gene matches. The CDR3 spans 16 residues. The CDR3 DNA sequence: TGTGCCACCAGCAGACTCGGCGGGAGTAGCACAGATACGCAGTATTTT. Protein: CATSRLGGSSTDTQYF.

This clone showed up just a few times. The J gene is TRBJ2-1, the V gene TRBV2; tentative D call: TRBD2 (5 bases). Trimming took 1 base from V and 8 from J, leaving 12 bases between them. CDR1 is SNHLY and CDR2 is FYNNEI in the germline V gene. The CDR3 spans 14 residues. The CDR3 nucleotides read TGTGCCAGCAGTGAAGGGATGACCGGGGATGAGCAGTTCTTC. Translated: CASSEGMTGDEQFF.

The CDR3 DNA reads TGTGCCAGCAGTCGTAGCTATGGCTACACCTTC. Protein sequence: CASSRSYGYTF. V usage is TRBV6-4 and J usage is TRBJ1-2; the D is unclear. Germline lookup yields CDR1 MRHNA and CDR2 SNTAGT. V dropped 5 bases and J dropped 4 bases, with 5 bases sitting between them. CDR3 length: 11 amino acids.

This clone showed up just a few times. The genes are TRBV7-2 and TRBJ2-5, with 10 bases matching TRBD2. The CDR3 contains 15 residues. V gave up 5 bases and J gave up 5 bases; unmatched junction bases: 8. Germline CDR1 SGHTA, CDR2 FQGNSA. The CDR3 is CASSTTSGIGETQYF. CDR3 nucleotides: TGTGCCAGCAGCACTACTAGCGGGATTGGGGAGACCCAGTACTTC.

V is TRBV10-3 and J is TRBJ2-7; 10 bases line up with TRBD1. J gave up 5 bases and V 6 bases, and 4 bases lay outside the gene matches. CDR3 size: 13 residues. Germline V gives CDR1 ENHRY, CDR2 SYGVKD. CDR3 sequence: CAIRVTGGHEQYF. For the CDR3, the DNA is TGTGCCATCAGGGTGACAGGGGGCCACGAGCAGTACTTC.

The chain recombines TRBV5-5 with TRBJ1-1; the D gene is possibly TRBD1 (6 bases). The V end was cut by 4 bases, the J end by 1 base, with 17 bases between. There are 16 residues in the CDR3. Germline values: CDR1 SGHKS, CDR2 YYEKEE (reference sequence). CDR3 protein: CASSPPYTTGNTEAFF. In nucleotides, the CDR3 is TGTGCCAGCAGCCCTCCTTATACGACAGGGAACACTGAAGCTTTCTTT.

The chain carries TRBV15 and TRBJ2-1; D might be TRBD1 (6 bases). V lost 0 bases, J lost 1 base, and 7 bases lay in between. CDR3 length: 15 residues. Per germline, CDR1 LNHNV and CDR2 YYDKDF (reference sequence). CDR3 coding DNA: TGTGCCACCAGCAGAGAGCAGGGGTCCTACAATGAGCAGTTCTTC. This translates into CATSREQGSYNEQFF.

The chain combines TRBV9 with TRBJ1-1, with 8 nucleotides matching TRBD1. In germline, CDR1 is SGDLS, CDR2 YYNGEE. CDR3 length: 15 amino acids. With 3 bases clipped from V and 0 bases from J, the junction kept 4 bases outside the gene matches. CDR3 sequence reads: CASSGSQGVNTEAFF. Here the CDR3 DNA reads TGTGCCAGCAGCGGATCACAGGGGGTGAACACTGAAGCTTTCTTT.

The chain is built from TRBV14 and TRBJ1-6; D gene uncertain. V lost 0 bases, J lost 15 bases, and 9 bases lay in between. This CDR3 region has 12 residues. Germline values: CDR1 SGHDN, CDR2 FVKESK. The CDR3 DNA reads as TGTGCCAGCAGCCAAGATCTTGTCAGCCTCCACTTT. Amino acid sequence: CASSQDLVSLHF.

Concerning this clone itself: A junction boundary mismatches the germline segment, possibly from a read error. The CDR3 DNA follows: TGTGCCAGCAGCTTGGGGGCGAGAGGGGCTAGCGGTAATTTT. Amino acid sequence: CASSLGARGASGNF. The chain has TRBV5-6 and TRBJ2-3; 7 bases are a match to TRBD2. The CDR3 runs to 14 residues. The germline V gene encodes CDR1 SGHDT and CDR2 YYEEEE.

The chain couples TRBV29-1 to TRBJ2-2, with 10 bases that match TRBD1. The CDR3 covers 16 residues. V shed 3 bases, J shed 5 bases, and the junction held 9 bases outside the gene matches. Germline CDR1 reads SQVTM; CDR2 reads ANQGSEA. The CDR3 DNA reads TGCAGCGTTGAGTCTCCGGGACAGGGGCGGACCGGGGAGCTGTTTTTT. Translation: CSVESPGQGRTGELFF.

The CDR3 nucleotides read TGTGCCAGCAGCCCCTTACAGGGGGGTCAAGAGACCCAGTACTTC. Amino acids: CASSPLQGGQETQYF. The V call is TRBV3-1 (or the pseudogene TRBV3-2), the J call TRBJ2-5; 8 bases fit TRBD1. The CDR3 runs to 15 residues. V lost 4 bases, J lost 2 bases, and 6 bases stayed unmatched. The V gene's germline CDR1 is LGHDT and CDR2 YNNKEL (reference sequence).

The chain combines TRBV6-5 with TRBJ1-2, with D perhaps matching TRBD1 (6 bases). Germline assignment: CDR1 MNHEY and CDR2 SVGAGI. V lost 2 bases to trimming and J lost 6 bases, with 13 bases between them. This CDR3 region has 14 residues. Here the CDR3 reads CASSYGGRVDGYTF. The DNA of the CDR3 is TGTGCCAGCAGTTACGGGGGCAGGGTGGATGGCTACACCTTC.

This rearrangement joins TRBV3-1 (or the pseudogene TRBV3-2) to TRBJ1-1, with D tentatively TRBD1 (5 bases). This CDR3 contains 14 residues. Looked up from germline, CDR1 is LGHDT and CDR2 is YNNKEL (reference sequence). Between the trimmed V and J ends, which lost 5 bases and 5 bases, there was a span of 15 bases. Here the CDR3 reads CASSWGGVWTEAFF. CDR3 DNA: TGTGCCAGCAGCTGGGGCGGGGTATGGACTGAAGCTTTCTTT.

The CDR3 nucleotides read TGTGCCAGTAGTAATCGGGGGGCCAATCAGCCCCAGCATTTT. Its translation is CASSNRGANQPQHF. The rearrangement uses TRBV19 and TRBJ1-5, with TRBD1 as a possible D gene (6 bases). The CDR3 consists of 14 residues. Germline CDR1 LNHDA, CDR2 SQIVND (reference sequence). Trimming took off 4 bases at V and 3 bases at J, with 10 bases between the two ends.

The chain is built from TRBV6-2 or TRBV6-3 and TRBJ2-1; 9 bases align to TRBD2. In germline, CDR1 is MNHEY, CDR2 SVGEGT. With 6 bases clipped from V and 4 bases from J, the junction kept 4 bases outside the gene matches. This CDR3 has 14 amino acids. CDR3 amino acids: CASSRTSEYNEQFF. The CDR3 DNA is TGTGCCAGCAGCCGGACTAGCGAGTACAATGAGCAGTTCTTC.

The rearrangement links TRBV12-1 to TRBJ2-2; whether TRBD1, the table's D call, matches the DNA was not checked. TRBV12-1 is a recognized pseudogene. This CDR3 is 19 amino acids long. The CDR3 protein is CASSPDSQDRGPNTGELFF. DNA of the CDR3: TGTGCCAGCAGCCCAGACTCCCAGGACAGGGGGCCGAACACCGGGGAGCTGTTTTTT.

This clone has just one count. This chain links TRBV28 with TRBJ2-1; D unclear. The CDR3 loop spans 15 amino acids. Trimming removed 2 bases at V and 0 bases at J, with 8 bases between. Germline CDR1 reads MDHEN; CDR2 reads SYDVKM. The CDR3 loop is CASSLGLVSYNEQFF. CDR3 DNA sequence: TGTGCCAGCAGTTTAGGGCTGGTCTCCTACAATGAGCAGTTCTTC.

This chain connects TRBV27 to TRBJ2-1, with 9 bases identical to TRBD2. Germline-derived CDR1 and CDR2 are MNHEY and SMNVEV (reference sequence). The CDR3 is made up of 13 amino acids. Losses at the gene ends were 6 bases for V and 12 bases for J; bases not matched to a gene: 9. CDR3 residues: CASSPAGGEGQFF. The CDR3 nucleotides read TGTGCCAGCAGCCCAGCGGGAGGAGAGGGGCAGTTCTTC.

In nucleotides, the CDR3 is TGCGCCAGCAGCCGAGGGGTGGGACAGGGGGTACTCGAGCAGTACTTC. It specifies CASSRGVGQGVLEQYF. The rearrangement links TRBV4-3 to TRBJ2-7; 11 bases are a match to TRBD1. The germline V gene encodes CDR1 LGHNA and CDR2 YSLEER. Trimming at V came to 4 bases and at J to 6 bases, leaving 11 bases not matched to a gene. This CDR3 is built from 16 residues.

The chain is built from TRBV2 and TRBJ1-3; D gene unclear. Between the trimmed V and J ends, which lost 5 bases and 0 bases, there was a span of 14 bases. Germline values: CDR1 SNHLY, CDR2 FYNNEI. This CDR3 is built from 16 residues. In DNA, the CDR3 is TGTGCCAGCAGTTTTTACAGAAAGAGCTCTGGAAACACCATATATTTT. Translating it yields CASSFYRKSSGNTIYF.

Only one count was recorded for this clone. This chain joins TRBV6-5 and TRBJ2-7, with 12 bases lining up with TRBD1. V shed 0 bases and J 5 bases; nucleotides not matched to a gene: 5. The CDR3 length is 16 residues. Germline CDR1 is MNHEY and CDR2 is SVGAGI. The CDR3 region has the DNA TGTGCCAGCAGTTACTCCCTCGGGACAGGGGGCGACGAGCAGTACTTC. It encodes CASSYSLGTGGDEQYF.